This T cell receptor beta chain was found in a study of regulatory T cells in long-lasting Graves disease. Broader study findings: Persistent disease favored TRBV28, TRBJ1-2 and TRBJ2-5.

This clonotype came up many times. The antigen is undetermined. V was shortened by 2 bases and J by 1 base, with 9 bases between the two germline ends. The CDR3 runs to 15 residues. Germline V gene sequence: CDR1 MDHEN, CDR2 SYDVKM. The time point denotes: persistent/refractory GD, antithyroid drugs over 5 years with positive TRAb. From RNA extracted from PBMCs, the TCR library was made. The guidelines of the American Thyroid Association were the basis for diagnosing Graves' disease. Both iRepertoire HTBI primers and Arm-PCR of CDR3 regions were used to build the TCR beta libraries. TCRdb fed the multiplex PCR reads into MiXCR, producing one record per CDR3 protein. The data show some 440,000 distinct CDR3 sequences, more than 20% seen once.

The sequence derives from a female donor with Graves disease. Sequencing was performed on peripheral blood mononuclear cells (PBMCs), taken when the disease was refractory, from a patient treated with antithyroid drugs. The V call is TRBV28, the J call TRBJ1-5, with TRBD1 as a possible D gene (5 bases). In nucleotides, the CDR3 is TGTGCCAGCAGTTTACCCGGGGGGAGCAATCAGCCCCAGCATTTT. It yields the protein CASSLPGGSNQPQHF.